This T cell receptor beta chain appears in the sequencing data of a study of shared clonotypes between healthy human individuals. Study context: Those who served as donors were a couple of women and three men between the ages of 18 and 49.

CDR3 length: 16 residues. The V gene end was trimmed by 1 base and the J gene end by 8 bases; junction bases not matched to a gene: 4. Germline CDR1 is LNHNV and CDR2 is YYDKDF (reference sequence). At the deep level, the assay was run. Template for every sorted-subset replicate PCR totaled 150 to 250 ng DNA, 25,000 to 35,000 T cell genomes. TCRdb keeps only in-frame clones here, not all; method: immunoSEQ multiplex PCR. The repertoire has 1,400,000 or so clones, around 98.5% of them found once; the top ten carry around 0.33%. Memory CD4+ cells were the fraction left after CD45RA+ naive selection. This sequence joins TRBV15 and TRBJ2-1; 14 bases line up with TRBD2. The sequence was obtained from a young man in good health. Sequenced material: naive CD4+ T cells sorted from blood. Documented subset: CD45RA+ positively selected. In DNA form, the CDR3 reads TGTGCCACCAGCAGAGGTGGGACTAGCGGGAGAGATGAGCAGTTCTTC. Protein sequence: CATSRGGTSGRDEQFF. Full variable domain (remainder filled in from reference TRBV15 and TRBJ2-1): DAMVIQNPRYQVTQFGKPVTLSCSQTLNHNVMYWYQQKSSQAPKLLFHYYDKDFNNEADTPDNFQSRRPNTSFCFLDIRSPGLGDTAMYLCATSRGGTSGRDEQFFGPGTRLTVL.